A single sample gave rise to the 32 T cell receptor beta chains below, sequenced in a study of vaccination and CD4 T cells after COVID-19. Noted treatment: roughly 10-day PBMC culture with coronavirus spike peptide pools or control peptides (ViraFEST assay). No antigens are known for them. The Oncomine TCR Beta short-read assay sequenced DNA from cultured CD4+ T cells. TCRdb independently ran MiXCR on the PCR reads; one entry per CDR3 protein. The data contain around 15,000 distinct CDR3 sequences, 70% to 80% of them singletons. Source material: CD4+ T cells from blood, cultured in vitro. The receptor set was obtained from a human donor who had recovered from COVID-19.

The chain employs TRBV19 and TRBJ1-2; 7 bases fit TRBD1. The ends lost 3 bases at V and 0 bases at J; junction bases unmatched: 4. Looked up from germline, CDR1 is LNHDA and CDR2 is SQIVND (reference sequence). The CDR3 is 15 residues long. The CDR3 DNA sequence: TGTGCCAGTAGTATCCGGGACAGCACTAACTATGGCTACACCTTC. It specifies CASSIRDSTNYGYTF.

This clonotype is a singleton in its sample. The chain uses TRBV20-1 and TRBJ2-4; perhaps TRBD1 as D (6 bases). Looked up from germline, CDR1 is DFQATT and CDR2 is SNEGSKA (reference sequence). The CDR3 runs 15 residues. The V gene lost 5 bases and the J gene lost 0 bases, with 14 bases spanning the gap. CDR3 sequence (DNA): TGCAGTGCTTACAGGGATTTTGGAGCCAAAAACATTCAGTACTTC. Amino acids: CSAYRDFGAKNIQYF.

This sequence joins TRBV24-1 and TRBJ2-3; D gene ambiguous. Germline V CDR1 and CDR2: KGHDR, SFDVKD. This CDR3 contains 14 residues. V lost 0 bases and J lost 2, with 5 bases in between. CDR3 sequence (DNA): TGTGCCACCAGTGATTTGCCCACCACAGATACGCAGTATTTT. Amino acids: CATSDLPTTDTQYF.

The CDR3 DNA is TGCAGTGCCACCCGGCCGGGACAGGGGAGGGGGAACACTGAAGCTTTCTTT. Its protein product is CSATRPGQGRGNTEAFF. This chain joins TRBV20-1 and TRBJ1-1; TRBD1 matches at 10 bases. Germline trimming cut 6 bases from V and 1 base from J; bases unmatched to any gene: 14. Germline V CDR1 and CDR2: DFQATT, SNEGSKA (reference sequence). The CDR3 extends over 17 amino acids.

The chain combines TRBV20-1 with TRBJ1-5; D possibly corresponds to TRBD1 (6 bases). The germline gives CDR1 DFQATT, CDR2 SNEGSKA (reference sequence). Trimming left V 8 bases short and J 8 bases short, with 19 bases between. CDR3 length equals 13 residues. CDR3 protein: CSCNRDPTEPQHF. As DNA, the CDR3 is TGCAGTTGCAACAGGGACCCTACCGAGCCCCAGCATTTT.

This chain connects TRBV15 to TRBJ1-1; D unclear. This CDR3 has 12 residues. V dropped 1 base and J dropped 5 bases, with 5 bases sitting between them. Per the germline V gene, CDR1 is LNHNV and CDR2 is YYDKDF (reference sequence). In nucleotides, the CDR3 is TGTGCCACCAGCAGAGGGGTGACTGAAGCTTTCTTT. The encoded protein is CATSRGVTEAFF.

Of note for this clonotype: An end of the junction does not agree with germline; a read error may underlie this. CDR3 amino acids: CATSTPGQGGSLLHF. The CDR3 nucleotides read TGTGCCACCAGCACACCGGGACAGGGTGGCTCACTCCTCCACTTT. J is TRBJ1-6 and V is TRBV15; 9 bases agree with TRBD1. The germline gives CDR1 LNHNV, CDR2 YYDKDF (reference sequence). The CDR3 runs to 15 residues.

This chain joins TRBV19 and TRBJ2-1; D uncertain. Trimming pared 6 bases from V and 0 bases from J, leaving 9 bases between. Germline CDR1 reads LNHDA; CDR2 reads SQIVND (reference sequence). This CDR3 is built from 14 residues. The CDR3 coding sequence is TGTGCCAGTAGGACGGCACCCTCCTACAATGAGCAGTTCTTC. It codes for CASRTAPSYNEQFF.

The rearrangement joins TRBV20-1 to TRBJ1-5; TRBD1 aligns across 7 bases. Unmatched junction bases numbered 8, after V lost 5 bases and J lost 4 bases. CDR3 length: 14 amino acids. Germline lookup yields CDR1 DFQATT and CDR2 SNEGSKA (reference sequence). CDR3 sequence: CSALTGYQNQPQHF. The CDR3 region has the DNA TGCAGTGCTCTGACAGGGTACCAGAATCAGCCCCAGCATTTT.

The gene calls are TRBV18 and TRBJ1-1, with D possibly matching TRBD1 (6 bases). CDR3 length: 16 residues. Trimming shortened V by 4 bases and J by 1 base, and 16 bases separated the two germline ends. Germline V gene sequence: CDR1 KGHSH, CDR2 LQKENI. For the CDR3, the DNA is TGTGCCAGCTCACTACACCAGGGGCTAAAGAACACTGAAGCTTTCTTT. Translating it yields CASSLHQGLKNTEAFF.

The gene calls are TRBV27 and TRBJ1-5; D possibly corresponds to TRBD1 (5 bases). Per germline, CDR1 MNHEY and CDR2 SMNVEV (reference sequence). Trimming cost V 5 bases and J 5 bases, with 10 bases left between them. This CDR3 has 13 residues. The CDR3 sequence is CASSLTEHQPQHF. In DNA form, the CDR3 reads TGTGCCAGCAGTCTGACAGAACATCAGCCCCAGCATTTT.

V is TRBV19 and J is TRBJ2-3; no reliable D call. Germline-derived CDR1 and CDR2 are LNHDA and SQIVND (reference sequence). V was shortened by 1 base and J by 6 bases, with 11 bases between the two germline ends. The CDR3 sequence is 14 residues long. CDR3 sequence reads: CASSIGGGMDTQYF. The CDR3 coding sequence is TGTGCCAGTAGTATAGGAGGCGGAATGGATACGCAGTATTTT.

This clonotype was detected a few times. The V gene is TRBV6-5, the J gene TRBJ1-2; D is unclear. CDR3 length: 15 amino acids. From germline, CDR1 is MNHEY and CDR2 SVGAGI. Between the trimmed V and J ends, which lost 2 bases and 1 base, there was a span of 11 bases. The CDR3 is CASSYRATDNYGYTF. The CDR3 region has the DNA TGTGCCAGCAGTTACCGCGCAACAGATAACTATGGCTACACCTTC.

This clonotype qualifies as medium-sized. The chain is built from TRBV7-9 and TRBJ1-5; D unresolved. This CDR3 contains 15 residues. Trimming took 1 base from V and 0 from J, leaving 7 bases between them. Germline V gives CDR1 SEHNR, CDR2 FQNEAQ (reference sequence). The CDR3 nucleotides read TGTGCCAGCAGCTTAGGAGGGTATAGCAATCAGCCCCAGCATTTT. Amino acid sequence: CASSLGGYSNQPQHF.

The CDR3 nucleotides are TGCAGTGCTAGGGGGACGGCGAACAATGAGCAGTTCTTC. Its translation: CSARGTANNEQFF. The V call is TRBV20-1, the J call TRBJ2-1; D tentatively reads TRBD1 or TRBD2 (5 bases each). This CDR3 region has 13 residues. Trimming took 3 bases from V and 5 from J, leaving 11 bases between them. Germline CDR1 and CDR2: DFQATT and SNEGSKA (reference sequence).

The V gene is TRBV6-5, the J gene TRBJ2-4, with 7 bases aligning to TRBD2. Germline V gives CDR1 MNHEY, CDR2 SVGAGI. The CDR3 has 14 amino acids. Losses at the gene ends were 2 bases for V and 3 bases for J; bases not matched to a gene: 1. CDR3 sequence: CASSYGRGKNIQYF. The CDR3 DNA reads as TGTGCCAGCAGTTACGGGAGGGGCAAAAACATTCAGTACTTC.

The count of this clonotype is one. The J gene is TRBJ1-1, the V gene TRBV19; possibly TRBD1 for D (5 bases). From germline, CDR1 is LNHDA and CDR2 SQIVND (reference sequence). There are 15 residues in the CDR3. V was clipped by 3 bases and J by 9 bases, with 20 bases between them. Written as DNA, the CDR3 is TGTGCCAGTAGTATGGGCGACAGTCTTTGGTGGAAAGCTTTCTTT. Protein sequence: CASSMGDSLWWKAFF.

Of note for this clonotype: Compared with germline, one end of the junction differs, possibly owing to a read error. Here the CDR3 reads CASSYLRGNRPQHF. CDR3 coding DNA: TGTGCCAGCAGTTACCTCCGGGGGAATCGGCCCCAGCATTTT. V usage is TRBV6-5 and J usage is TRBJ1-5; possible D gene TRBD1, 5 bases. Germline assignment: CDR1 MNHEY and CDR2 SVGAGI. The CDR3 is made up of 14 amino acids.

This chain uses TRBV7-9 with TRBJ2-5, with D hard to call. This CDR3 has 13 amino acids. Trimming shortened V by 5 bases and J by 1 base, and 8 bases separated the two germline ends. The germline CDR1 and CDR2 sequences are SEHNR and FQNEAQ (reference sequence). The CDR3, as DNA: TGTGCCAGCAGCGCAAATTCCCAAGAGACCCAGTACTTC. The encoded protein is CASSANSQETQYF.

The chain recombines TRBV24-1 with TRBJ2-2, with 9 bases aligning to TRBD2. The germline CDR1 and CDR2 sequences are KGHDR and SFDVKD. After removal of 12 bases from V and 2 bases from J, the junction contained 6 bases not matched to a gene. This CDR3 has 14 residues. The CDR3 region is CAVNSGRNTGELFF. CDR3 nucleotide sequence: TGTGCCGTAAATAGCGGGAGAAACACCGGGGAGCTGTTTTTT.

The chain uses TRBV27 and TRBJ1-1; D is unclear. V shed 1 base and J shed 4 bases, with 13 bases lying between them. Germline CDR1 reads MNHEY; CDR2 reads SMNVEV (reference sequence). The CDR3 has 15 residues. CDR3 sequence (DNA): TGTGCCAGCAGTTTATGGTCGGGGAAGAGCACTGAAGCTTTCTTT. Its protein product is CASSLWSGKSTEAFF.

This clonotype was seen a handful of times. The chain carries TRBV7-2 and TRBJ1-2, with 9 bases matching TRBD1. V shed 4 bases and J 8 bases; nucleotides not matched to a gene: 11. The CDR3 contains 15 residues. In germline, CDR1 is SGHTA, CDR2 FQGNSA. CDR3: CASSSQGQGGGGYTF. The CDR3 DNA reads TGTGCCAGCAGCTCGCAGGGACAGGGCGGCGGGGGCTACACCTTC.

V and J are TRBV20-1 and TRBJ2-2, with D uncertain. CDR3 length: 13 residues. V gave up 0 bases and J gave up 6 bases, with 8 bases separating them. From germline, CDR1 is DFQATT and CDR2 SNEGSKA (reference sequence). The CDR3 region is CSARDRLSGELFF. CDR3 bases: TGCAGTGCTAGAGATCGGCTTTCCGGGGAGCTGTTTTTT.

This sequence joins TRBV28 and TRBJ1-5; D not resolved. The germline V and J ends were trimmed by 6 bases and 3 bases, with 12 bases remaining between them. The CDR3 totals 14 residues. Germline V gene lookup returns CDR1 MDHEN and CDR2 SYDVKM. Written as DNA, the CDR3 is TGTGCCAGCAGCCTATGGGAGAACAATCAGCCCCAGCATTTT. It encodes CASSLWENNQPQHF. The complete variable domain, with remaining parts taken from reference TRBV28 and TRBJ1-5, reads DVKVTQSSRYLVKRTGEKVFLECVQDMDHENMFWYRQDPGLGLRLIYFSYDVKMKEKGDIPEGYSVSREKKERFSLILESASTNQTSMYLCASSLWENNQPQHFGDGTRLSIL.

In DNA, the CDR3 is TGCAGCGTTGAAGATACGGGGTCAGGCTCCTACGAGCAGTACTTC. Its translation: CSVEDTGSGSYEQYF. The chain uses TRBV29-1 and TRBJ2-7, with D perhaps matching TRBD2 (5 bases). Germline V gene data show CDR1 as SQVTM and CDR2 as ANQGSEA. Trimming took 0 bases from V and 0 from J, leaving 12 bases between them. CDR3 length equals 15 residues.

The V and J genes are TRBV20-1 and TRBJ1-2, with D maybe TRBD1 (6 bases). CDR3 length: 13 residues. The V gene lost 4 bases and the J gene lost 8 bases, with 17 bases spanning the gap. The germline V gene encodes CDR1 DFQATT and CDR2 SNEGSKA (reference sequence). CDR3 sequence: CSAMPSRGPGYTF. The CDR3 nucleotides are TGCAGTGCTATGCCCTCTCGGGGGCCGGGCTACACCTTC.

The chain joins TRBV28 to TRBJ1-2, with unresolved D. This CDR3 has 13 amino acids. Trimming removed 2 bases from V and 8 bases from J, with 12 bases in between. Germline V gene sequence: CDR1 MDHEN, CDR2 SYDVKM. CDR3 protein: CASSLPAWVGYTF. DNA for the CDR3: TGTGCCAGCAGTTTACCCGCCTGGGTGGGCTACACCTTC.

This clonotype was seen more than once but under ten times. V is TRBV7-2 and J is TRBJ1-1; D not certain. The CDR3 spans 15 residues. CDR1 is SGHTA and CDR2 is FQGNSA in the germline V gene. Trimming left V 5 bases short and J 0 bases short, with 13 bases between. CDR3 DNA sequence: TGTGCCAGCAGCCGAAACCCGCAGATGAACACTGAAGCTTTCTTT. It translates to CASSRNPQMNTEAFF.

The V gene is TRBV11-3, the J gene TRBJ2-2, with D unresolved. This CDR3 has 14 amino acids. Trimming cost V 3 bases and J 2 bases, with 7 bases left between them. Germline lookup yields CDR1 SGHNT and CDR2 YENEEA. CDR3 residues: CASSFGTNTGELFF. The CDR3 DNA follows: TGTGCCAGCAGCTTTGGAACCAACACCGGGGAGCTGTTTTTT.

To note about this clonotype: One end of the junction fails to match germline, which may point to a read error. The V call is TRBV6-5, the J call TRBJ1-1; D not certain. This CDR3 has 13 residues. The germline gives CDR1 MNHEY, CDR2 SVGAGI. CDR3 in amino acids: CASSNSRSTEAFF. The DNA for the CDR3 is TGTGCCAGCAGTAACTCAAGGAGCACTGAAGCTTTCTTT.

The genes are TRBV20-1 and TRBJ1-2; TRBD1 aligns across 7 bases. Trimming cost V 3 bases and J 4 bases; bases outside gene matches: 5. Germline lookup yields CDR1 DFQATT and CDR2 SNEGSKA (reference sequence). This CDR3 is built from 13 residues. CDR3 sequence (DNA): TGCAGTGCTAGTGGAGGGGGCGGCTATGGCTACACCTTC. It translates to CSASGGGGYGYTF.

The rearrangement links TRBV20-1 to TRBJ2-3; D perhaps matches TRBD2 (6 bases). There are 15 residues in the CDR3. V was cut by 6 bases and J by 1 base, with 17 bases left in between. Germline assignment: CDR1 DFQATT and CDR2 SNEGSKA (reference sequence). The CDR3 coding sequence is TGCAGTGCCCGAATACCGGGACTCCGCACAGATACGCAGTATTTT. Protein: CSARIPGLRTDTQYF.